These T cell receptor beta chains were read from a single sample in a study of cytomegalovirus exposure and HLA in healthy donors. Measured with immunoSEQ multiplex PCR; TCRdb has only the in-frame clones, and not every one. The sample shows about 99,000 clones, over 60% of them seen only once. Sequencing was performed on PBMCs. The receptors were gathered from a male donor in good health and CMV-seropositive. The CDR3 runs from the conserved cysteine through the conserved F or W. D genes are given only for firm matches. The size entry is marked missing in some rows and otherwise reads once, few, many or a size class.

size: few; V: TRBV2; J: TRBJ1-4; D: TRBD1; length: 16; CDR3: CASRLRLGQGLEKLFF; DNA: TGTGCCAGCAGATTGCGGTTAGGACAGGGGCTTGAAAAACTGTTTTTT
size: -; V: TRBV7-2; J: TRBJ2-2; D: TRBD1; length: 16; CDR3: CASSSRGYTNTGELFF; DNA: TGTGCCAGCAGCTCCAGGGGGTACACGAACACCGGGGAGCTGTTTTTT
size: -; V: TRBV6-1; J: TRBJ1-2; D: -; length: 13; CDR3: CASSDQGSDGYTF; DNA: TGTGCCAGCAGTGACCAGGGATCGGATGGCTACACCTTC
size: -; V: TRBV30; J: TRBJ1-4; D: -; length: 13; CDR3: CAWTFQGSAKLFF; DNA: TGTGCCTGGACGTTTCAGGGCTCGGCAAAACTGTTTTTT
size: -; V: TRBV29-1; J: TRBJ2-7; D: TRBD1; length: 12; CDR3: CSVDGTGYEQYF; DNA: TGCAGCGTAGACGGGACAGGCTACGAGCAGTACTTC
size: -; V: TRBV18; J: TRBJ1-1; D: TRBD1; length: 14; CDR3: CASSSRQGVTEAFF; DNA: TGTGCCAGCTCATCCCGACAGGGGGTCACTGAAGCTTTCTTT
size: -; V: TRBV6-5; J: TRBJ1-2; D: -; length: 13; CDR3: CASKWPGMGGYTF; DNA: TGTGCCAGCAAATGGCCGGGGATGGGCGGCTACACCTTC
size: -; V: TRBV6-4; J: TRBJ1-2; D: -; length: 13; CDR3: CASSDPFRDGYTF; DNA: TGTGCCAGCAGTGACCCCTTCCGGGATGGCTACACCTTC
size: -; V: TRBV15; J: TRBJ1-1; D: -; length: 13; CDR3: CATSSEGDTEAFF; DNA: TGTGCCACCAGCAGTGAAGGGGACACTGAAGCTTTCTTT
size: -; V: TRBV7-9; J: TRBJ1-1; D: -; length: 14; CDR3: CASSPRGAGTEAFF; DNA: TGTGCCAGCAGCCCCCGTGGGGCGGGAACTGAAGCTTTCTTT
size: -; V: TRBV9; J: TRBJ2-7; D: TRBD1; length: 13; CDR3: CASSIKTGDEQYF; DNA: TGTGCCAGCAGTATCAAAACAGGGGACGAGCAGTACTTC
size: -; V: TRBV4-3; J: TRBJ1-5; D: -; length: 16; CDR3: CASSRRLDNYNQPQHF; DNA: TGCGCCAGCAGCCGCAGGCTTGACAATTACAATCAGCCCCAGCATTTT
size: -; V: TRBV5-1; J: TRBJ2-1; D: TRBD2; length: 17; CDR3: CASSGLAGGPSYNEQFF; DNA: TGCGCCAGCAGCGGACTAGCGGGGGGACCCTCCTACAATGAGCAGTTCTTC
size: -; V: TRBV19; J: TRBJ1-1; D: -; length: 13; CDR3: CASSMRAETEAFF; DNA: TGTGCCAGTAGTATGAGGGCGGAGACTGAAGCTTTCTTT
size: -; V: TRBV30; J: TRBJ2-1; D: TRBD2; length: 14; CDR3: CAWSKASGYNEQFF; DNA: TGTGCCTGGAGTAAGGCTAGCGGTTACAATGAGCAGTTCTTC
size: few; V: TRBV30; J: TRBJ1-4; D: TRBD1; length: 12; CDR3: CAWGTGNEKLFF; DNA: TGTGCCTGGGGGACAGGGAATGAAAAACTGTTTTTT
size: -; V: TRBV5-6; J: TRBJ2-1; D: TRBD2; length: 14; CDR3: CASSLISGGTEQFF; DNA: TGTGCCAGCAGCTTGATCAGCGGGGGGACCGAGCAGTTCTTC
size: -; V: TRBV9; J: TRBJ2-1; D: TRBD1; length: 16; CDR3: CASSAFGTGGLYEQFF; DNA: TGTGCCAGCAGCGCTTTTGGGACAGGGGGCTTATATGAGCAGTTCTTC
size: -; V: TRBV30; J: TRBJ2-1; D: -; length: 12; CDR3: CAWSVKGNEQFF; DNA: TGTGCCTGGAGTGTAAAGGGGAATGAGCAGTTCTTC